There are a few counts of the clone carrying this T cell receptor beta chain. CDR3 length equals 13 residues. V was clipped by 3 bases and J by 8 bases, with 12 bases between them. The germline gives CDR1 SGHDT, CDR2 YYEEEE. This sample stems from a study of tumor T cells in aggressive B-cell lymphoma. Sequencing was performed with immunoSEQ multiplex PCR; in TCRdb, only in-frame clones are kept and a portion is missing. The sample lists 9,000 to 13,000 clones, around nine tenths occurring once. The origin of this receptor is an adult with diffuse large B cell lymphoma. Sequencing was done on a sample of tumor tissue. The chain joins TRBV5-6 to TRBJ2-1; D gene unclear. The chain's CDR3 is CASSSFDFYEQFF. The CDR3 DNA reads as TGTGCCAGCAGCTCATTTGACTTCTATGAGCAGTTCTTC. The full variable domain, with the rest looked up from reference TRBV5-6 and TRBJ2-1, is DAGVTQSPTHLIKTRGQQVTLRCSPKSGHDTVSWYQQALGQGPQFIFQYYEEEERQRGNFPDRFSGHQFPNYSSELNVNALLLGDSALYLCASSSFDFYEQFFGPGTRLTVL.